The present TCR beta chain was sequenced within a study of blood T cells in healthy people across ages (dated by TCRdb to the mid-2010s). With regard to the full study: In model experiments, roughly one uniquely barcoded TCR beta cDNA molecule per two T cells was captured by template switching. Age-related changes in TCR beta repertoire diversity were measured in the study by deep sequencing normalized with unique cDNA molecular identifiers. The donors were divided into four age groups: young (average 16 years), middle-aged (approximately 39), aged (about 61) and long-lived (about 80). To avoid experimental bias, donors of different ages were spread randomly across the sequencing lanes. For two donors (one aged 18 to 29 and one aged 80 or older), the study analyzed two additional independent replicas of 1 million unique cDNA reads from the same blood draw.

The approximately 39 donors, aged roughly 6 to 95 years, were systemically healthy Caucasian individuals from Russia. Each donor gave approximately 10 milliliters of peripheral blood, collected into EDTA-treated Vacutainer tubes. Ficoll-Paque density-gradient centrifugation was used to isolate PBMCs, with at least 6.5 million per sample. Trizol reagent was used to extract total RNA from PBMCs, with at least 6 micrograms per sample. The percentages of naive CD45RAhigh/CD27high T cells were determined by flow cytometry on a PBMC aliquot from every donor. Between the V and J ends, shortened by 7 bases and 6 bases respectively, the junction contains 14 bases. The CDR3, from cysteine to phenylalanine, totals 13 residues. The CDR3 DNA has 39 bases and is translated from base 1. CDR1 and CDR2, per the germline V gene, are SGHTA and FQGNSA. Overall study results and their limits: Conclusive comparison of naive and antigen-experienced compartments was prevented by the profiling of bulk unsorted PBMCs. As age increased, observed TCR beta diversity per million T cells dropped in a roughly linear way, and a significant reduction was already evident by age 40. The percentage of naive T cells measured by flow cytometry correlated strongly with observed TCR beta diversity. Estimates of total diversity based on one million sequenced T cells were considered lower bounds and underestimates. Because donor CMV infection status was unknown, age-related changes in expanded clonotypes were potentially confounded. The long-lived group showed more naive CD4+ T cells, fewer expanded clones and increased TCR diversity than the aged group, suggesting age selection.

Comment on this clonotype: What antigen it recognizes has not been identified. Within one base of it there is no much larger clone, and no base qualities were kept.

Libraries were prepared through 5' RACE. Sequencing was carried out with an Illumina HiSeq 2500. A second PCR of about 6 to 11 cycles was performed with a sample-barcoded 5' primer and a J-beta primer mix. Each TCR beta cDNA molecule received a unique molecular identifier from a template-switch 5' adaptor carrying 12 random nucleotides. At least 3 million CDR3-containing paired-end reads were obtained from each sample. First-strand cDNA synthesis was performed from all RNA using the Mint cDNA synthesis kit, with priming by a TRBC-specific oligonucleotide. Following uracil-DNA glycosylase treatment, all cDNA underwent a first 18-cycle PCR with the universal primers M1SS and BC2_uni_R. The original methods were these. Normalization of each sample was performed by random selection of 1 million high-quality reads, each carrying a distinct molecular identifier. Reads with shared molecular identifiers were discarded instead of being binned into consensus sequences. MiTCR, run with a Q25 quality threshold and the strictest error-elimination algorithm, handled CDR3 identification, clonotype clustering and error correction. A nonparametric unseen species model with Euler transformation was used to estimate a lower bound on total TCR beta diversity. TCRdb passed the public sequencing reads through fastp at Q25 and MiXCR, retaining productive beta sequences. A single entry per CDR3 protein holds the most common genes and DNA from its merged rows. These V and J calls rely on TCRdb rather than the paper's analysis. The sample table lists 650,000 to 900,000 distinct CDR3 sequences, about 62% of them with a count of one. The top ten clones comprise approximately 30% of the sample.

This receptor was identified in a man aged 25 to 40 in good health. The material sequenced was blood. The sequence links TRBV7-2 to TRBJ2-3; the D gene is perhaps TRBD1, from 6 matching bases. Here is the DNA: TGTGCCAGCAAACCCTATCAGGGGGATACGCAGTATTTT. Translated, this gives CASKPYQGDTQYF.